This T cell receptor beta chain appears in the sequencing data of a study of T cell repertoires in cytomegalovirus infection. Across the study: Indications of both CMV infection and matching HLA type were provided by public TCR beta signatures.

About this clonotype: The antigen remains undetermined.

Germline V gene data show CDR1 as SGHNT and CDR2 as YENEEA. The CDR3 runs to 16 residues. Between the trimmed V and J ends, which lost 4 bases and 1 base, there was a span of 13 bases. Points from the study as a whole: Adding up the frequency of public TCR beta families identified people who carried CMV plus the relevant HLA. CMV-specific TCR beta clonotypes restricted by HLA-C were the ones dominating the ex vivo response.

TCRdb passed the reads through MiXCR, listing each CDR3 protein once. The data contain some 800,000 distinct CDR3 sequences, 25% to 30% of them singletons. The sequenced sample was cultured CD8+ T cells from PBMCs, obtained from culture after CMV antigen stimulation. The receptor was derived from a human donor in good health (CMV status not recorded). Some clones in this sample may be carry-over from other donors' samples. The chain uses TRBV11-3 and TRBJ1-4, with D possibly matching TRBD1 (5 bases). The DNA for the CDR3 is TGTGCCAGCAGCTGGGGCAGGGTCGGAACTAATGAAAAACTGTTTTTT. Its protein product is CASSWGRVGTNEKLFF.